The rows below give T cell receptor beta chains drawn from one sample of a study of T cells in Graves' hyperthyroidism and ophthalmopathy. MiXCR, run by TCRdb on the multiplex PCR reads, gives a single entry per CDR3 protein. The sample includes nearly 600,000 distinct CDR3 sequences, approximately 15% of them seen just once. Sequences were obtained from blood. These receptors were taken from a woman under 30 with Graves' ophthalmopathy. CDR3s include the opening cysteine and the closing phenylalanine or tryptophan. A D gene is named only where the DNA matches it firmly. The listing skips clone size in some rows; elsewhere it reads once, few, many or a size class.

>TRBV18|NA|few|TRBJ1-3
TGTGCCAGCTCACGCGGCGATGGAAACACCATATATTTT
CASSRGDGNTIYF
>TRBV28|TRBD1|many|TRBJ2-5
TGTGCCAGCATTCCCGGACAGGGCGGGACCCAGTACTTC
CASIPGQGGTQYF
>TRBV6-1|NA|many|TRBJ2-1
TGTGCCAGCAGCGCCGACAGGTTGGACTACAATGAGCAGTTCTTC
CASSADRLDYNEQFF
>TRBV24-1|TRBD2|NA|TRBJ2-3
TGTGCCACCAGTGATCTTAGCGGGAGCACAGATACGCAGTATTTT
CATSDLSGSTDTQYF
>TRBV20-1|NA|many|TRBJ2-5
TGCAGTGCTAGAGATCCCCGGGACTACCAAGAGACCCAGTACTTC
CSARDPRDYQETQYF
>TRBV20-1|TRBD2|many|TRBJ2-7
TGCAGTGCTAGAGGTTGGGGACTAGCGGGAGAAGCCCACGAGCAGTACTTC
CSARGWGLAGEAHEQYF
>TRBV6-1|NA|NA|TRBJ1-5
TGTGCCAGCAGTTACGTGGCGAGCGGAAATCAGCCCCAGCATTTT
CASSYVASGNQPQHF
>TRBV12-3/TRBV12-4|NA|many|TRBJ1-3
TGTGCCAGCAGCCATGGAAACACCATATATTTT
CASSHGNTIYF
>TRBV2|TRBD1|many|TRBJ2-1
TGTGCCAGCGAGAGACAGGGTAATTACAATGAGCAGTTCTTC
CASERQGNYNEQFF
>TRBV25-1|NA|NA|TRBJ1-1
TGTGCCAGCAGTGAATTTACTACGTCTGAAGCTTTCTTT
CASSEFTTSEAFF
>TRBV4-1|NA|NA|TRBJ1-5
TGCGCCAGCAGCCAGTTTGGAGTGGGGAAATCTCAGCCCCAGCATTTT
CASSQFGVGKSQPQHF
>TRBV28|TRBD1|many|TRBJ2-1
TGTGCCAGCAGTTCCCCCGGGACAGCTTACAATGAGCAGTTCTTC
CASSSPGTAYNEQFF
>TRBV5-1|NA|NA|TRBJ1-5
TGCGCCAGCAGCTTGGGACCCTTCCTAAATCAGCCCCAGCATTTT
CASSLGPFLNQPQHF
>TRBV5-6|TRBD1|many|TRBJ2-5
TGTGCCAGCAGCCCCCTTCCGGGACAGGGTGGGGAGACCCAGTACTTC
CASSPLPGQGGETQYF
>TRBV7-9|NA|many|TRBJ1-4
TGTGCCAGCCGCGGTGTCGATGAAAAACTGTTTTTT
CASRGVDEKLFF
>TRBV7-8|TRBD2|many|TRBJ2-1
TGTGCCAGCAGCTTCGGTAGCGGGGTGGTCGATGAGCAGTTCTTC
CASSFGSGVVDEQFF
>TRBV7-9|NA|many|TRBJ1-4
TGTGCCAGCAGCCCCCTTCTTCGGACTAATGAAAAACTGTTTTTT
CASSPLLRTNEKLFF
>TRBV24-1|NA|few|TRBJ1-5
TGTGCCACCAGTGGGGCAAATCAGCCCCAGCATTTT
CATSGANQPQHF
>TRBV11-2|NA|NA|TRBJ1-3
TGTGCCAGCAGCCCGGACACACTCTCTGGAAACACCATATATTTT
CASSPDTLSGNTIYF
>TRBV27|NA|many|TRBJ1-5
TGTGCCAGCAGTTTATCTGGCAGTCAGGCCCAGCCCCAGCATTTT
CASSLSGSQAQPQHF
>TRBV3-1|TRBD2|few|TRBJ2-7
TGTGCCAGCAGCAGACCGGGACTAGCGGCGCAGTACTTC
CASSRPGLAAQYF
>TRBV30|TRBD2|NA|TRBJ2-6
TGTGCCTGGACCCGGGGGGTAGGGGCCAACGTCCTGACTTTC
CAWTRGVGANVLTF